This T cell receptor beta chain was captured in a study of blood T cell repertoires in COVID-19. Study information: Sites in the United States, Italy and Spain provided acute and convalescent COVID-19 samples.

Germline-derived CDR1 and CDR2 are MGHDK and SYGVNS. The CDR3 extends over 16 amino acids. V lost 4 bases to trimming and J lost 5 bases; unmatched junction nucleotides: 8. Here immunoSEQ multiplex PCR was the method, and the copy in TCRdb shows in-frame clones only, minus some. In the table there are approximately 20,000 clones, approximately 80% of which are singletons. Sequencing was done on a sample of peripheral blood. This chain links TRBV25-1 with TRBJ2-1, with 10 bases that match TRBD2. This receptor was taken from a man between 65 and 79 years old with acute or convalescent COVID-19. The CDR3 loop reads CASSGLTSGLHNEQFF. As DNA, the CDR3 is TGTGCCAGCAGTGGGTTGACTAGCGGGCTCCACAATGAGCAGTTCTTC. The full variable domain, rest sourced from reference TRBV25-1 and TRBJ2-1, is EADIYQTPRYLVIGTGKKITLECSQTMGHDKMYWYQQDPGMELHLIHYSYGVNSTEKGDLSSESTVSRIRTEHFPLTLESARPSHTSQYLCASSGLTSGLHNEQFFGPGTRLTVL.